This T cell receptor beta chain is from a study of T cell responses to AZD1222 COVID-19 vaccine. General observations from the study: The donor cohort was predominantly white British with a female majority, and clonal diversity may have been underestimated. Following two doses of AZD1222, Spike-specific TCR breadth and depth rose.

To note about this clone: Its specificity is not known.

Trimming cost V 5 bases and J 0 bases, with 13 bases left between them. CDR3 length equals 16 residues. Germline CDR1 and CDR2: SGHNT and YENEEA. The method was immunoSEQ multiplex PCR; TCRdb's version includes in-frame clones alone and lacks a portion of them. The sample carries around 99,000 clones, 92% recorded once. The source material was peripheral blood, sampled 28 days after the second AZD1222 dose. The V call is TRBV11-3, the J call TRBJ2-2; D is tentatively TRBD1 or TRBD2 (5 bases each). The origin of this receptor is an adult who received the AZD1222 COVID-19 vaccine. The DNA for the CDR3 is TGTGCCAGCAGCCAGGGTGGCGGGCCGAACACCGGGGAGCTGTTTTTT. Translated, it gives CASSQGGGPNTGELFF.